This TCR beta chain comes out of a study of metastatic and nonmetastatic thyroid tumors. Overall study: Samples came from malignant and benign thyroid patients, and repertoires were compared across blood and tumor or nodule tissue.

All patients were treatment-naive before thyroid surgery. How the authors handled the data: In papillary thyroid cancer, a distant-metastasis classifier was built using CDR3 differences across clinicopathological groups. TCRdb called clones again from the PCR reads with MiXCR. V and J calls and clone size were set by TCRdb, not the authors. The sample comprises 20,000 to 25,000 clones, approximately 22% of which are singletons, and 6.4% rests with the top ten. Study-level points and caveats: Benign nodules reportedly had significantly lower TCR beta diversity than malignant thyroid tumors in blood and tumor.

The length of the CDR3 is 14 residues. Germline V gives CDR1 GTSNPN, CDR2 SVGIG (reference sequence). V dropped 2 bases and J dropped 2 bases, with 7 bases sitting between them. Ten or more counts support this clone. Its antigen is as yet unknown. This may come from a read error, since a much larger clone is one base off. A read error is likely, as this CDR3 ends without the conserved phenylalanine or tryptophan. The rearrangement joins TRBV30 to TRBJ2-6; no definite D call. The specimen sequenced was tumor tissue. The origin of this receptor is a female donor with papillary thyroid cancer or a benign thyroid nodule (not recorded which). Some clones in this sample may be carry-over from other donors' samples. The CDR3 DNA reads TGTGCCTGGAGTAAAGCCGCTGGGGCCAACGTCCTGACTCTC. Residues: CAWSKAAGANVLTL.